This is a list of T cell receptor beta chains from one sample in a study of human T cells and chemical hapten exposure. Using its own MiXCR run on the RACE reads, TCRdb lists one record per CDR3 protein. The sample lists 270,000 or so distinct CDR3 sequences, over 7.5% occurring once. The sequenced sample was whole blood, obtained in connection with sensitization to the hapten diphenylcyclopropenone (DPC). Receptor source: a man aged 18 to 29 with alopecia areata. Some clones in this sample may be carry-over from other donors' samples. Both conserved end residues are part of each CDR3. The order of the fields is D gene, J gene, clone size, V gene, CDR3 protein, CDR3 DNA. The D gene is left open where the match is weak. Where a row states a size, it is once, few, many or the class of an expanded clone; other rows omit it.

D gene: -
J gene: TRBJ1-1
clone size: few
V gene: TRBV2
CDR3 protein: CASSEFGNTEAFF
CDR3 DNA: TGTGCCAGCAGTGAATTCGGGAACACTGAAGCTTTCTTT

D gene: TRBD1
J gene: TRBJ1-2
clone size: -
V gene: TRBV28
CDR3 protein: CASLTASRDRVGYTF
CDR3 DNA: TGTGCCAGCCTAACGGCCTCCCGGGACAGGGTCGGCTACACCTTC

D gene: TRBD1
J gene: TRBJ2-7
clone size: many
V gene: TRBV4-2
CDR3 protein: CASSQDSDRVAYEQYF
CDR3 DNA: TGTGCCAGCAGCCAAGATTCCGACAGGGTGGCCTACGAGCAGTACTTC

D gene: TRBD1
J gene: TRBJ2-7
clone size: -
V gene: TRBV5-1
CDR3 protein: CASSPSPGTVYEQYF
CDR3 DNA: TGCGCCAGCAGCCCTAGCCCCGGGACAGTCTACGAGCAGTACTTC

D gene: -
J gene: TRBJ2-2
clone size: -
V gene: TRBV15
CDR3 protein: CATSRAGRGRLAGELFF
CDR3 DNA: TGTGCCACCAGCAGAGCCGGGCGGGGCAGGCTTGCCGGGGAGCTGTTTTTT

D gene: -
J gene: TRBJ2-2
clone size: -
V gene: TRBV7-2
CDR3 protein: CASSEVTGELFF
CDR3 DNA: TGTGCCAGCAGCGAAGTAACCGGGGAGCTGTTTTTT

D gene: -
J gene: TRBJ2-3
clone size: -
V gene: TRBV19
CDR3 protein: CASSISHTDTQYF
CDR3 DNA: TGTGCCAGTAGTATTTCCCACACAGATACGCAGTATTTT

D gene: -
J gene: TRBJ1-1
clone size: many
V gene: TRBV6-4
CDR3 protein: CASSAEGGAAEAFF
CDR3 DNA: TGTGCCAGCAGTGCCGAGGGGGGCGCGGCTGAAGCTTTCTTT

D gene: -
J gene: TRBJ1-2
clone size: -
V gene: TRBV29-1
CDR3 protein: CSVVWGSYGYTF
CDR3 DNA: TGCAGCGTTGTTTGGGGTTCCTATGGCTACACCTTC

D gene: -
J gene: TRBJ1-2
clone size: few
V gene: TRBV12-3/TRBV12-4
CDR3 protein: CASSFNFYGYTF
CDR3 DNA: TGTGCCAGCAGTTTTAATTTCTATGGCTACACCTTC

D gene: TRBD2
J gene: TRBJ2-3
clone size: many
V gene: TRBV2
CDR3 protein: CASSETSGGTDTQYF
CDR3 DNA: TGTGCCAGCAGTGAAACTAGCGGGGGCACAGATACGCAGTATTTT

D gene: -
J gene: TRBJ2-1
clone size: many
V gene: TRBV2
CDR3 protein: CASSTDGFYNEQFF
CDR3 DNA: TGTGCCAGCAGTACAGATGGGTTCTACAATGAGCAGTTCTTC

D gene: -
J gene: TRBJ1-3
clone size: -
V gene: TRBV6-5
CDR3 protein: CASSYSGSGNTIYF
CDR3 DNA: TGTGCCAGCAGTTACAGCGGCAGTGGAAACACCATATATTTT

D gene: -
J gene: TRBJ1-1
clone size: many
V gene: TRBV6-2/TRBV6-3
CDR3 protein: CASSTGNTEAFF
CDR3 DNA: TGTGCCAGCAGTACAGGGAACACTGAAGCTTTCTTT

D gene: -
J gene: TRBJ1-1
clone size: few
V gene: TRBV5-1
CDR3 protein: CASSSGTPGTEAFF
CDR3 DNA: TGCGCCAGCAGCTCCGGGACACCCGGCACTGAAGCTTTCTTT

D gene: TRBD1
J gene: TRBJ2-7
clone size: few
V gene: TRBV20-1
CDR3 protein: CSAPRDRSYEQYF
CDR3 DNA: TGCAGTGCGCCCCGGGACAGGTCCTACGAGCAGTACTTC

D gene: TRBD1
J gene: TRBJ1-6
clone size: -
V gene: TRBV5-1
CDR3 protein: CASSLTLYRGYNSPLHF
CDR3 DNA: TGCGCCAGCAGCTTGACCCTTTACAGGGGGTATAATTCACCCCTCCACTTT

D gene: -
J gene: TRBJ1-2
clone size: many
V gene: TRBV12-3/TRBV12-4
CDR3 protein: CASSRVSEGYTF
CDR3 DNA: TGTGCCAGCAGCCGGGTTTCGGAGGGCTACACCTTC

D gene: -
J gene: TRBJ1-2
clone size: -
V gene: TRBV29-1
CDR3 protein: CSVALRYGYTF
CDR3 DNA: TGCAGCGTTGCTTTGCGGTATGGCTACACCTTC

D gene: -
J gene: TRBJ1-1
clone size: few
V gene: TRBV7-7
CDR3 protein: CASSVNRNTEAFF
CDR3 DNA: TGTGCCAGCAGCGTTAACAGGAACACTGAAGCTTTCTTT

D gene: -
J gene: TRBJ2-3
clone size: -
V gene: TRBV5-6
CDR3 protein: CASSWARQRIVDTQYF
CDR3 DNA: TGTGCCAGCAGCTGGGCACGACAGCGGATTGTTGATACGCAGTATTTT

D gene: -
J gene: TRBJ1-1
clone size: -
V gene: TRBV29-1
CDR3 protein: CSVGTPRTTEAFF
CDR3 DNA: TGCAGCGTCGGGACACCGAGGACCACTGAAGCTTTCTTT

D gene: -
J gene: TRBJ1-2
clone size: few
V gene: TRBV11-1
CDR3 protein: CASSLDGAGYTF
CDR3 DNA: TGTGCCAGCAGCTTAGACGGGGCCGGCTACACCTTC

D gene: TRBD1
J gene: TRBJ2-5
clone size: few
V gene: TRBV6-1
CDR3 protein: CASSLYGQGEETQYF
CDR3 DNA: TGTGCCAGCAGTCTCTACGGACAGGGCGAGGAGACCCAGTACTTC

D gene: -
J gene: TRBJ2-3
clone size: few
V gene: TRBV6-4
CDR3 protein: CATSLASGSTDTQYF
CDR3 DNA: TGTGCCACCAGTTTGGCTTCTGGGAGCACAGATACGCAGTATTTT

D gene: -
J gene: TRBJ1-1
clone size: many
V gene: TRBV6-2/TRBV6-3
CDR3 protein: CASSYLRMNTEAFF
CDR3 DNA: TGTGCCAGCAGTTATTTGCGGATGAACACTGAAGCTTTCTTT